This passage covers 23 T cell receptor beta chains from one sample sequenced in a study of CD8+CD57+ T cells in acquired aplastic anemia. Individuals selected for sequencing had exhibited CD8+CD57+ cell expansion on flow cytometry. Profiling that covered TCR beta VDJ and CDR3 relied on genomic DNA as its template. TCRdb used MiXCR to reprocess the reads, holding one entry per CDR3 protein. The sample records about half a million distinct CDR3 sequences, 25% to 40% being singletons. Source material: sorted CD4+, CD8+, or CD8+CD57+ T cells (not recorded which) from PBMCs. These receptors all stem from a human donor with aplastic anemia.

V usage is TRBV4-2 and J usage is TRBJ2-7, with TRBD1 as a possible D gene (6 bases). The CDR3 is 14 residues long. V was trimmed by 1 base and J by 6 bases, leaving 13 bases between them. Germline V gene lookup returns CDR1 LGHNA and CDR2 YNFKEQ. The CDR3 DNA reads TGTGCCAGCAGCCAAGGGGGGCAGACCTGCGAGCAGTACTTC. This sequence encodes CASSQGGQTCEQYF.

This clonotype has a count of ten or more. The rearrangement uses TRBV6-1 and TRBJ1-5; D ambiguous. V lost 6 bases to trimming and J lost 2 bases, with 5 bases between them. Germline CDR1 is MNHNS and CDR2 is SASEGT. This CDR3 has 12 amino acids. The CDR3 DNA reads as TGTGCCAGCAGGGGTGGCAATCAGCCCCAGCATTTT. Amino acid sequence: CASRGGNQPQHF.

This clonotype was seen repeatedly, ten times or more. The chain carries TRBV19 and TRBJ2-3, with 7 bases lining up with TRBD2. CDR3 length equals 13 residues. V gave up 8 bases and J gave up 6 bases; unmatched junction bases: 8. Germline CDR1 is LNHDA and CDR2 is SQIVND (reference sequence). The CDR3 loop reads CASLADSGDTQYF. The CDR3 DNA is TGTGCCAGTCTAGCGGACTCAGGGGATACGCAGTATTTT.

This clonotype showed up just a few times. In DNA, the CDR3 is TGCGCCAGCAGCCAGGGGGTAGCGGGGGGCTACGAGCAGTACTTC. Protein sequence: CASSQGVAGGYEQYF. This chain uses TRBV5-1 with TRBJ2-7; 10 nucleotides match TRBD2. Germline V gives CDR1 SGHRS, CDR2 YFSETQ. The CDR3 has 15 amino acids. Trimming at V came to 4 bases and at J to 3 bases, leaving 7 bases not matched to a gene.

In its sample, this clonotype was seen once. This chain connects TRBV20-1 to TRBJ2-7, with 7 positions matching TRBD2. The germline V gene encodes CDR1 DFQATT and CDR2 SNEGSKA (reference sequence). CDR3 length equals 14 residues. Trimming removed 2 bases from V and 2 bases from J; junction bases left unmatched: 6. CDR3 sequence (DNA): TGCAGTGCTAGAACGGCTAGCGGACCCTACGAGCAGTACTTC. It specifies CSARTASGPYEQYF.

The sample holds a few counts of this clonotype. This chain links TRBV5-6 with TRBJ1-2; a weak D match, TRBD1 (6 bases). The germline V gene encodes CDR1 SGHDT and CDR2 YYEEEE. The V end was cut by 0 bases, the J end by 3 bases, with 15 bases between. This CDR3 contains 16 residues. The CDR3 DNA is TGTGCCAGCAGCTTGGCCAGGGGCCCGTTCTACTATGGCTACACCTTC. Its translation: CASSLARGPFYYGYTF.

The CDR3 loop reads CASSLARLENEQYF. CDR3 bases: TGCGCCAGCAGCTTGGCGAGACTAGAGAACGAGCAGTACTTC. The chain combines TRBV5-1 with TRBJ2-7; tentatively, D is TRBD2 (6 bases). The CDR3 is 14 amino acids. Trimming shortened V by 0 bases and J by 5 bases, and 12 bases separated the two germline ends. Germline lookup yields CDR1 SGHRS and CDR2 YFSETQ.

V usage is TRBV6-2 or TRBV6-3 and J usage is TRBJ2-7; D uncertain. CDR3 length equals 10 residues. From germline, CDR1 is MNHEY and CDR2 SVGEGT. Trimming took off 7 bases at V and 4 bases at J, with 5 bases between the two ends. Written as DNA, the CDR3 is TGTGCCAGCAAGGGATACGAGCAGTACTTC. Encoded protein: CASKGYEQYF.

This clonotype was observed a handful of times. The chain is built from TRBV7-8 and TRBJ1-1, with D maybe TRBD1 (5 bases). Germline CDR1 reads SGHVS; CDR2 reads FQNEAQ. This CDR3 has 15 residues. With 5 bases removed from V and 0 bases from J, the gap between germline ends came to 13 bases. CDR3 bases: TGTGCCAGCAGCCTCTCGGGGACGGTGAACACTGAAGCTTTCTTT. This translates into CASSLSGTVNTEAFF. The whole variable domain, remainder taken from reference TRBV7-8 and TRBJ1-1, is GAGVSQSPRYKVAKRGQDVALRCDPISGHVSLFWYQQALGQGPEFLTYFQNEAQLDKSGLPSDRFFAERPEGSVSTLKIQRTQQEDSAVYLCASSLSGTVNTEAFFGQGTRLTVV.

This clonotype appeared many times. The chain links TRBV9 to TRBJ2-7, with D unclear. This CDR3 is built from 15 residues. Trimming shortened V by 3 bases and J by 1 base, and 14 bases separated the two germline ends. Looked up from germline, CDR1 is SGDLS and CDR2 is YYNGEE. CDR3 residues: CASSAAPGVSYEQYF. CDR3 nucleotides: TGTGCCAGCAGCGCGGCCCCTGGGGTATCCTACGAGCAGTACTTC.

V gene TRBV20-1 combines with J gene TRBJ2-1, with 9 bases matching TRBD2. This CDR3 comprises 16 residues. V trimming: 6 bases; J trimming: 6 bases; junction bases outside the gene matches: 15. CDR1 is DFQATT and CDR2 is SNEGSKA in the germline V gene (reference sequence). CDR3: CSASPVLAGRINEQFF. The CDR3 DNA is TGCAGTGCCTCGCCCGTCCTAGCGGGAAGGATCAATGAGCAGTTCTTC.

Of note for this clonotype: A much larger clone sits a single nucleotide away, making a read error possible. The genes are TRBV29-1 and TRBJ2-1; weak D call: TRBD2 (5 bases). The CDR3 is 14 amino acids. Trimming cost V 3 bases and J 9 bases, with 18 bases left between them. Germline V gene lookup returns CDR1 SQVTM and CDR2 ANQGSEA. The CDR3 sequence is CSVESRLNVVEQFF. The CDR3 DNA is TGCAGCGTTGAGTCGCGACTAAACGTTGTTGAGCAGTTCTTC.

This clonotype was seen a few times. This chain connects TRBV27 to TRBJ1-5; D perhaps matches TRBD1 (6 bases). The CDR3 has 14 amino acids. The germline CDR1 and CDR2 sequences are MNHEY and SMNVEV (reference sequence). Trimming cost V 6 bases and J 5 bases, with 14 bases left between them. The CDR3: CASSTGRRDQPQHF. CDR3 bases: TGTGCCAGCAGCACAGGGAGGCGGGATCAGCCCCAGCATTTT.

V gene TRBV19 combines with J gene TRBJ2-4, with D possibly matching TRBD2 (5 bases). Germline lookup yields CDR1 LNHDA and CDR2 SQIVND (reference sequence). V was pared by 7 bases and J by 9 bases, with 16 bases between. The CDR3 loop spans 13 amino acids. The CDR3 here is CASISGSGGIQYF. CDR3 in DNA: TGTGCCAGTATATCGGGGAGCGGTGGCATTCAGTACTTC.

V usage is TRBV7-3 and J usage is TRBJ1-1; TRBD1 aligns across 7 bases. Germline lookup yields CDR1 SGHTA and CDR2 FQGTGA. Germline trimming cut 1 base from V and 0 bases from J; bases unmatched to any gene: 14. This CDR3 spans 19 amino acids. DNA for the CDR3: TGTGCCAGCAGCTTAATGGTGTGGGGGACAGACAAGTTGAACACTGAAGCTTTCTTT. Translation: CASSLMVWGTDKLNTEAFF. Supplemented by reference TRBV7-3 and TRBJ1-1, the full variable domain reads GAGVSQTPSNKVTEKGKYVELRCDPISGHTALYWYRQSLGQGPEFLIYFQGTGAADDSGLPNDRFFAVRPEGSVSTLKIQRTERGDSAVYLCASSLMVWGTDKLNTEAFFGQGTRLTVV.

The rearrangement links TRBV20-1 to TRBJ1-5; tentative D call: TRBD1 (6 bases). The V and J ends lost 2 bases and 0 bases respectively, with 14 bases between them. The CDR3 is 16 amino acids. From germline, CDR1 is DFQATT and CDR2 SNEGSKA (reference sequence). For the CDR3, the DNA is TGCAGTGCTAGAAAGGGAGGGGGGGATAGCAATCAGCCCCAGCATTTT. This encodes CSARKGGGDSNQPQHF.

There are many counts of this clonotype. Here the CDR3 reads CSARRGFQPQHF. In nucleotides, the CDR3 is TGCAGTGCTAGAAGGGGTTTTCAGCCCCAGCATTTT. V usage is TRBV20-1 and J usage is TRBJ1-5; D perhaps matches TRBD1 (5 bases). The germline gives CDR1 DFQATT, CDR2 SNEGSKA (reference sequence). The length of the CDR3 is 12 residues. With 2 bases removed from V and 6 bases from J, the gap between germline ends came to 8 bases.

The CDR3 DNA sequence: TGTGCCAGCTCACCAAAGGATTTAGGCGACTATGGCTACACCTTC. Amino acid sequence: CASSPKDLGDYGYTF. The chain joins TRBV7-2 to TRBJ1-2; no reliable D call. Germline V gene lookup returns CDR1 SGHTA and CDR2 FQGNSA. This CDR3 spans 15 amino acids. Trimming cost V 8 bases and J 3 bases, with 19 bases left between them.

This clonotype was detected only a few times. The CDR3 DNA is TGTGCCACCCCCCCCCACACAGGGCACGAAAAACTGTTTTTT. Translating gives CATPPHTGHEKLFF. The chain recombines TRBV5-4 with TRBJ1-4; possible D gene TRBD1, 6 bases. Trimming took off 9 bases at V and 8 bases at J, with 20 bases between the two ends. The CDR3 is 14 residues long. Germline lookup yields CDR1 SGHNT and CDR2 YYREEE (reference sequence).

In its sample, this clonotype was seen a few times. This sequence joins TRBV6-1 and TRBJ2-7; a weak D match, TRBD1 (6 bases). The CDR3 spans 13 residues. V was clipped by 6 bases and J by 3 bases, with 12 bases between them. Germline assignment: CDR1 MNHNS and CDR2 SASEGT. The CDR3 protein is CASSQGHLYEQYF. CDR3 bases: TGTGCCAGCAGCCAGGGACATCTCTACGAGCAGTACTTC.

The J gene is TRBJ2-5, the V gene TRBV14; 7 bases match TRBD1. The CDR3 has 16 residues. The ends lost 4 bases at V and 2 bases at J; junction bases unmatched: 10. Germline V gene lookup returns CDR1 SGHDN and CDR2 FVKESK. CDR3 DNA: TGTGCCAGCAGCCCCCGGGACAGAGCATTACAAGAGACCCAGTACTTC. Translated: CASSPRDRALQETQYF.

This clonotype was counted ten times or more. J is TRBJ2-7 and V is TRBV19, with a tentative D call TRBD2 (6 bases). CDR3 length: 15 residues. V was shortened by 5 bases and J by 2 bases, with 16 bases between the two germline ends. Germline V gene data show CDR1 as LNHDA and CDR2 as SQIVND (reference sequence). CDR3 nucleotides: TGTGCCAGTAGTCCCGGCGGGGCCCAGACCTACGAGCAGTACTTC. Its translation: CASSPGGAQTYEQYF. The whole variable domain, filled in from reference TRBV19 and TRBJ2-7, reads DGGITQSPKYLFRKEGQNVTLSCEQNLNHDAMYWYRQDPGQGLRLIYYSQIVNDFQKGDIAEGYSVSREKKESFPLTVTSAQKNPTAFYLCASSPGGAQTYEQYFGPGTRLTVT.

This clonotype was picked up many times. The chain is built from TRBV2 and TRBJ1-2; no firm D call. Germline V CDR1 and CDR2: SNHLY, FYNNEI. V was cut by 2 bases and J by 4 bases, with 8 bases left in between. The CDR3 is 13 amino acids. In DNA form, the CDR3 reads TGTGCCAGCAGTGAATATAACGCCTATGGCTACACCTTC. It codes for CASSEYNAYGYTF.